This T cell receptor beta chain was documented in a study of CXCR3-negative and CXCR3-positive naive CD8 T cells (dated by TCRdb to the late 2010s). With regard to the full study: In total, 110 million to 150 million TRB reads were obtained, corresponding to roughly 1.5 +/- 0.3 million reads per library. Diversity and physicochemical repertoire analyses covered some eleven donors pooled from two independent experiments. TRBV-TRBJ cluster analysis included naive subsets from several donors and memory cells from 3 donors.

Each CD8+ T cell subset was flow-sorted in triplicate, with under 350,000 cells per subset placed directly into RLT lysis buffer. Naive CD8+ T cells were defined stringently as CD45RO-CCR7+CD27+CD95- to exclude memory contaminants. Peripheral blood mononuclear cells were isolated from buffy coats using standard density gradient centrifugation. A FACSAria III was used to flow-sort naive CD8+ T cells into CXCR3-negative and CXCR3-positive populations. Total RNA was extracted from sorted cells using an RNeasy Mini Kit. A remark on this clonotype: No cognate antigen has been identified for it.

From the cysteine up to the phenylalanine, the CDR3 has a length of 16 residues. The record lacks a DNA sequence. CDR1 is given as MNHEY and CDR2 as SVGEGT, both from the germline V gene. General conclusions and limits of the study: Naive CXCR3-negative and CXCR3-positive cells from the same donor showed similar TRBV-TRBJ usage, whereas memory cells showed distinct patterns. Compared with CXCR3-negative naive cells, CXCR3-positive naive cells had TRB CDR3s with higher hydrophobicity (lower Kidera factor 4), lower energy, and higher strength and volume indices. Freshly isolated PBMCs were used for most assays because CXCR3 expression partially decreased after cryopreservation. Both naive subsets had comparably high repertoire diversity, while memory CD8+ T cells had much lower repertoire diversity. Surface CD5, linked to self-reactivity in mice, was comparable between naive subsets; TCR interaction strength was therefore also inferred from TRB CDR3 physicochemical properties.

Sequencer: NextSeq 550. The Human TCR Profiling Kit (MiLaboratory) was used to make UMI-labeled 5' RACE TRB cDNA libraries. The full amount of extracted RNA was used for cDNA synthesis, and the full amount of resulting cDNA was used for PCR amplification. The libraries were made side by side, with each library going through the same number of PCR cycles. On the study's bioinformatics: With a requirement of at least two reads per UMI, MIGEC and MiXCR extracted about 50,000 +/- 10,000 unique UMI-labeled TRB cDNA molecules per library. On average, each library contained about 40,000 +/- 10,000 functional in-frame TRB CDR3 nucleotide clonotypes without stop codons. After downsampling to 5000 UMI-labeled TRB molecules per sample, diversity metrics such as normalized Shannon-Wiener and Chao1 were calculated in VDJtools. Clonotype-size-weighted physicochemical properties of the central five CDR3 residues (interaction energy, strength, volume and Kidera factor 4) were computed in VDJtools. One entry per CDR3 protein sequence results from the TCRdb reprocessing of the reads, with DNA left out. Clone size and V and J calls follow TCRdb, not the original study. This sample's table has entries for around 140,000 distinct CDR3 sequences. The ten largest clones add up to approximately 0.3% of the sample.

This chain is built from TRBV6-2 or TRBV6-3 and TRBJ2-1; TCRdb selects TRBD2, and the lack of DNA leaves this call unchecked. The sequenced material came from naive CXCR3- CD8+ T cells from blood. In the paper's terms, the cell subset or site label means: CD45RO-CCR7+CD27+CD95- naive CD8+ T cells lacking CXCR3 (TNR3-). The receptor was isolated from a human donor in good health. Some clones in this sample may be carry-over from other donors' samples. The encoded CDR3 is CASGRTGRGPGDEQFF.